This TCR beta chain was found in a study of T-cell reconstitution after alpha-beta-depleted transplantation in children. Study-wide points: By about two months after transplant, alpha-beta T cells reportedly arose from several hundred graft clones that had expanded. At one year after transplant, newly produced T cells mostly accounted for T-cell counts and diversity. There were some patients whose high TCRbeta diversity at day 60 came from surviving recipient T cells and thymic progenitors.

This CDR3 spans 17 amino acids. Trimming stripped 5 bases from V and 7 bases from J, with 21 bases between. Unique molecular identifiers were used in preparing the TCRbeta library. TCRdb analysed the PCR reads with MiXCR anew, one entry per CDR3 protein. Of tens of thousands of distinct CDR3 sequences listed, roughly 4.4% are singletons. This clonotype was recorded at least ten times. As yet, its antigen is unknown. The J gene is TRBJ1-6, the V gene TRBV12-3 or TRBV12-4, with D possibly matching TRBD1 (5 bases). This sequence originates from a boy less than two years old who had a stem cell transplant for acute myeloid leukemia, so the T cells may come from the graft donor. Sequenced material: PBMCs, mostly from graft donor cells, taken 180 days after TCRalphabeta/CD19-depleted stem cell transplant. The CDR3 DNA follows: TGTGCCAGCAGTCCCCGGGGGGGTCAAAGGAGCAATTCACCCCTCCACTTT. Protein: CASSPRGGQRSNSPLHF.